These 25 T cell receptor beta chains were all obtained from the same sample, sequenced in a study of tumor-infiltrating lymphocytes in primary liver carcinoma. A constant-region primer served to make TCR beta cDNA from about 500 ng total RNA. Slightly modified ARM-PCR with three nested multiplex PCR rounds yielded TCR beta libraries. The first two PCR rounds used TRBV1-TRBV30 primers with a Cbeta primer, nine to eleven cycles each. A single record per CDR3 protein comes from TCRdb applying MiXCR to the multiplex PCR reads. This sample carries about 41,000 distinct CDR3 sequences, around 70% of them seen once, and the ten largest clones take about a fifth. Scientists recovered RNA and DNA together from about 20-30 mg of unsorted bulk tissue. Sequenced sample: liver tumor tissue from sampling region 2. This sample's subset: tumor region T2, inferior pole. The receptors originated from a man in his forties with primary liver carcinoma and hepatitis B virus infection.

This clonotype was observed a few times. V gene TRBV7-2 combines with J gene TRBJ2-7, with TRBD2 matching 10 bases. From germline, CDR1 is SGHTA and CDR2 FQGNSA. The junction had 4 bases not matched to a gene; V was cut back by 5 bases and J by 3 bases. The CDR3 is 14 amino acids. In DNA form, the CDR3 reads TGTGCCAGCAGCCCACTAGCGGGAAGCTACGAGCAGTACTTC. Amino acids: CASSPLAGSYEQYF.

With regard to this clonotype: The conserved final phenylalanine or tryptophan is absent from the CDR3, which likely points to a read error. The chain joins TRBV12-3 or TRBV12-4 to TRBJ2-5; D may be TRBD1 or TRBD2 (6 bases each). Trimming took 5 bases from V and 4 from J, leaving 14 bases between them. The CDR3 extends over 14 amino acids. DNA of the CDR3: TGTGCCAGCAGTAGCACACAGGGAGGAGAGACCCAGTACTTA. It yields the protein CASSSTQGGETQYL.

On this clonotype: Germline is not matched at one junction end, which may reflect a read error. The chain uses TRBV11-1 and TRBJ2-7, with a tentative D call TRBD2 (5 bases). Germline CDR1 SGHAT, CDR2 FQDESV (reference sequence). This CDR3 comprises 17 residues. In DNA form, the CDR3 reads TGTGCCAGTAGCTTAGGGCCGGCGGGTGAAAGCTCCGACGAGCAATACTTC. It is translated as CASSLGPAGESSDEQYF. The complete variable domain, with remaining parts taken from reference TRBV11-1 and TRBJ2-7, reads EAEVAQSPRYKITEKSQAVAFWCDPISGHATLYWYRQILGQGPELLVQFQDESVVDDSQLPKDRFSAERLKGVDSTLKIQPAELGDSAMYLCASSLGPAGESSDEQYFGPGTRLTVT.

The gene calls are TRBV6-6 and TRBJ2-3; D unclear. Trimming pared 4 bases from V and 0 bases from J, leaving 17 bases between. This CDR3 region has 17 residues. Germline lookup yields CDR1 MNHNY and CDR2 SVGAGI (reference sequence). In nucleotides, the CDR3 is TGTGCCAGCAGTTCTGTGGGTTTAGCTGGGAGCACAGATACGCAGTATTTT. As protein: CASSSVGLAGSTDTQYF.

This clonotype was counted at least ten times. The CDR3 reads CASSLDDGPQYF. The CDR3 DNA sequence: TGTGCCAGCAGCTTAGATGACGGCCCGCAGTATTTT. The chain employs TRBV7-9 and TRBJ2-3; unclear D gene. CDR1 and CDR2 from the germline V gene are SEHNR and FQNEAQ (reference sequence). With 1 base removed from V and 10 bases from J, the gap between germline ends came to 9 bases. This CDR3 is built from 12 residues.

This clonotype was counted many times. This chain uses TRBV5-8 with TRBJ2-5; 11 nucleotides align to TRBD2. The trim removed 2 bases at V and 4 bases at J, leaving 1 base unmatched. Germline V gives CDR1 SGHTS, CDR2 YDEGEE. The CDR3 length is 14 residues. CDR3 nucleotides: TGTGCCAGCAGCTTCGGGACTAGCGGAGAGACCCAGTACTTC. It encodes CASSFGTSGETQYF.

This clonotype was picked up many times. The chain recombines TRBV4-1 with TRBJ2-5; the D is unclear. The CDR3 is 14 residues long. The V gene lost 3 bases and the J gene lost 2 bases, with 10 bases spanning the gap. In germline, CDR1 is MGHRA, CDR2 YSYEKL. The CDR3 nucleotides are TGCGCCAGCAGCCACAACAAGGTACAAGAGACCCAGTACTTC. This translates into CASSHNKVQETQYF.

About this clonotype itself: This could be a read error, since a much larger clone is one nucleotide away. The V and J genes are TRBV28 and TRBJ1-2; D gene uncertain. Trimming shortened V by 6 bases and J by 6 bases, and 14 bases separated the two germline ends. There are 13 residues in the CDR3. Germline V gene data show CDR1 as MDHEN and CDR2 as SYDVKM. The CDR3 is CASSPAEQHGYTF. Written as DNA, the CDR3 is TGTGCCAGCAGCCCGGCGGAACAGCATGGCTACACCTTC.

This chain connects TRBV6-5 to TRBJ2-3, with TRBD1 matching 7 bases. The CDR3 loop spans 17 amino acids. Germline lookup yields CDR1 MNHEY and CDR2 SVGAGI. V was pared by 4 bases and J by 15 bases, with 25 bases of the junction left unmatched. The CDR3 loop is CASSSLPLSDGTDTHYF. DNA for the CDR3: TGTGCCAGCAGTTCACTCCCCCTAAGCGATGGGACAGATACACACTATTTT.

The chain is built from TRBV11-2 and TRBJ2-5; D is possibly TRBD1 (5 bases). Trimming pared 8 bases from V and 5 bases from J, leaving 15 bases between. The CDR3 is 13 amino acids. Germline CDR1 is SGHAT and CDR2 is FQNNGV. The CDR3 bases are TGTGCCAGCGTACCTAGGGGCGTGGAGACCCAGTACTTC. This codes for CASVPRGVETQYF.

This rearrangement joins TRBV11-2 to TRBJ2-1; D could derive from TRBD1 or TRBD2 (5 bases each). The CDR3 is made up of 15 amino acids. The germline V gene has CDR1 SGHAT and CDR2 FQNNGV. The V gene lost 5 bases and the J gene lost 6 bases, with 17 bases spanning the gap. The DNA of the CDR3 is TGTGCCAGCAGCCCGGGATTAGTGGGGCCCAATGAGCAGTTCTTC. Encoded protein: CASSPGLVGPNEQFF.

The genes are TRBV11-2 and TRBJ2-2; 10 bases fit TRBD1. J was trimmed by 9 bases and V by 3 bases; bases with no gene match: 7. This CDR3 is built from 15 residues. The germline gives CDR1 SGHAT, CDR2 FQNNGV. DNA of the CDR3: TGTGCCAGCAGCTTCGGGACAGGGGTGACCAGGGAGCTGTTTTTT. It specifies CASSFGTGVTRELFF.

Concerning this clonotype: This CDR3 fails to terminate in the conserved phenylalanine or tryptophan, so it likely reflects a read error. This sequence joins TRBV7-9 and TRBJ2-7; no definite D call. The V gene's germline CDR1 is SEHNR and CDR2 FQNEAQ (reference sequence). The CDR3 sequence is 13 residues long. The CDR3 DNA sequence: TGTGCCAGCAGCTTAGGCAGCTCCTACGGGCAGTACTTA. Amino acids: CASSLGSSYGQYL.

This clonotype was found a few times. An end of the junction differs from the germline gene, which may be a read error. The chain links TRBV9 to TRBJ1-2; unclear D gene. From germline, CDR1 is SGDLS and CDR2 YYNGEE. The CDR3 is 14 amino acids. In nucleotides, the CDR3 is TGTGCCAGCAGCGTTATGGAGGATAACTATGGCTGCACCTTC. This sequence encodes CASSVMEDNYGCTF.

Turning to this clonotype: Since a much larger clone is just one base distant, this may be a read error. This sequence joins TRBV7-3 and TRBJ1-1; D is undetermined. Germline V gene lookup returns CDR1 SGHTA and CDR2 FQGTGA. Trimming left V 0 bases short and J 1 base short, with 3 bases between. This CDR3 spans 13 amino acids. CDR3: CASSLTENTEAFF. The CDR3 bases are TGTGCCAGCAGCTTAACGGAGAACACTGAAGCTTTCTTT.

This sequence joins TRBV7-6 and TRBJ2-5, with 8 positions matching TRBD2. The germline V gene has CDR1 SGHVS and CDR2 FNYEAQ. This CDR3 has 15 amino acids. Unmatched junction bases numbered 13, after V lost 8 bases and J lost 5 bases. Here the CDR3 DNA reads TGTGCCAGCTCCTCCGCAAGCGGGAGTTGGGAGACCCAGTACTTC. Translating gives CASSSASGSWETQYF.

About this clonotype: Germline is not matched at one junction end, which may reflect a read error. V is TRBV7-3 and J is TRBJ2-1; no definite D call. The CDR3 runs to 20 residues. CDR1 is SGHTA, CDR2 FQGTGA, per germline. In DNA form, the CDR3 reads TGTGCCAGCAGCTTAAGGGCCCAGGCGTTTGTGCAGCTGGCCTACAATGAGCGGTTCTTC. Protein: CASSLRAQAFVQLAYNERFF.

The genes are TRBV14 and TRBJ2-3, with 10 positions matching TRBD2. The CDR3 is 17 amino acids. From germline, CDR1 is SGHDN and CDR2 FVKESK. J gave up 4 bases and V 8 bases, and 15 bases lay outside the gene matches. This CDR3 reads CASCLRSGRAVADTQYF. CDR3 DNA sequence: TGTGCCAGCTGCCTACGGAGCGGGAGGGCCGTGGCAGATACGCAGTATTTT.

This clonotype is medium-sized. This rearrangement joins TRBV29-1 to TRBJ1-1; weak D call: TRBD1 (5 bases). Germline V lookup: CDR1 SQVTM, CDR2 ANQGSEA. The CDR3 covers 14 residues. Trimming left V 4 bases short and J 0 bases short, with 12 bases between. CDR3 nucleotides: TGCAGCGTTGCACCCACAGGCATGAACACTGAAGCTTTCTTT. Residues: CSVAPTGMNTEAFF.

For this clonotype: The junction differs from germline at one of its ends, possibly a read error. This chain links TRBV11-2 with TRBJ2-1; 9 bases line up with TRBD2. Per the germline V gene, CDR1 is SGHAT and CDR2 is FQNNGV. The CDR3 loop spans 16 amino acids. In DNA, the CDR3 is TGTGTCAGCAGCCCTCCCTGGACTAGCGCCAACAATGAGCAGTTCTTC. Its protein product is CVSSPPWTSANNEQFF.

This clonotype was counted only a few times. The rearrangement links TRBV11-2 to TRBJ2-7; 9 nucleotides match TRBD1. Germline trimming cut 2 bases from V and 6 bases from J; bases unmatched to any gene: 5. This CDR3 has 14 residues. The germline V gene encodes CDR1 SGHAT and CDR2 FQNNGV. Here the CDR3 reads CASSLRTGGGEQYF. In DNA, the CDR3 is TGTGCCAGCAGCTTAAGAACAGGGGGCGGCGAGCAGTACTTC.

The chain is built from TRBV29-1 and TRBJ2-7, with D unresolved. CDR1 SQVTM and CDR2 ANQGSEA come from the germline V gene. Trimming took off 6 bases at V and 5 bases at J, with 14 bases between the two ends. This CDR3 contains 12 residues. The CDR3 loop reads CSVLAGSHEQYF. CDR3 nucleotides: TGCAGCGTCCTTGCTGGTTCCCACGAGCAGTACTTC.

V usage is TRBV11-2 and J usage is TRBJ1-5; D is undetermined. The CDR3 spans 17 residues. V lost 1 base and J lost 1, with 14 bases in between. The germline CDR1 and CDR2 sequences are SGHAT and FQNNGV. The CDR3 nucleotides read TGTGCCAGCAGCTTAGCAGAGGTAACCGGGAGCAATCAGCCCCAGCATTTT. Its translation is CASSLAEVTGSNQPQHF.

This clonotype is judged medium-sized. This sequence joins TRBV29-1 and TRBJ2-5; weak D call: TRBD2 (6 bases). CDR1 is SQVTM, CDR2 ANQGSEA, per germline. This CDR3 is 12 amino acids long. Between the trimmed V and J ends, which lost 5 bases and 2 bases, there was a span of 9 bases. The CDR3 reads CSVWGEQETQYF. The CDR3 nucleotides are TGCAGCGTTTGGGGGGAGCAAGAGACCCAGTACTTC.

The J gene is TRBJ2-7, the V gene TRBV7-2; D call uncertain. The germline gives CDR1 SGHTA, CDR2 FQGNSA. Deletions cut 2 bases from V and 5 bases from J, with 10 bases between. The CDR3 length is 13 residues. The CDR3 loop is CASSLMLGNEQYF. CDR3 coding DNA: TGTGCCAGCAGCTTAATGTTAGGGAACGAGCAGTACTTC.